These 20 T cell receptor beta chains were sequenced from one sample in a study of T-cell reconstitution after alpha-beta-depleted transplantation in children. Unique molecular identifiers featured in how the TCRbeta library was prepared. TCRdb passed the PCR reads through MiXCR, listing each CDR3 protein once. The table records more than 500,000 distinct CDR3 sequences, 9.5% to 12% of them present only once. The sample consisted of PBMCs, mostly from graft donor cells, taken 180 days after TCRalphabeta/CD19-depleted stem cell transplant. The receptor set was obtained from a female patient aged 2-15 years who had a stem cell transplant for aplastic anemia, so the T cells may come from the graft donor.

This clonotype was detected ten times or more. The V and J genes are TRBV11-2 and TRBJ1-5; 7 nucleotides align to TRBD1. The CDR3 covers 18 residues. The junction had 17 bases not matched to a gene; V was cut back by 5 bases and J by 4 bases. Germline V CDR1 and CDR2: SGHAT, FQNNGV. The CDR3 DNA is TGTGCCAGCAGCCTAAGAGGGCCTAGTCCGGGACAGAATCAGCCCCAGCATTTT. Amino acids: CASSLRGPSPGQNQPQHF.

The rearrangement links TRBV7-8 to TRBJ2-5; D is undetermined. Trimming cost V 1 base and J 5 bases, with 17 bases left between them. The CDR3 contains 16 residues. Germline V CDR1 and CDR2: SGHVS, FQNEAQ. The CDR3 protein is CASSLEWSQAGETQYF. Here the CDR3 DNA reads TGTGCCAGCAGCTTAGAATGGAGTCAGGCCGGGGAGACCCAGTACTTC. Full variable domain (rest looked up from reference TRBV7-8 and TRBJ2-5): GAGVSQSPRYKVAKRGQDVALRCDPISGHVSLFWYQQALGQGPEFLTYFQNEAQLDKSGLPSDRFFAERPEGSVSTLKIQRTQQEDSAVYLCASSLEWSQAGETQYFGPGTRLLVL.

The J gene is TRBJ2-3, the V gene TRBV7-2; 11 bases are shared with TRBD2. After removal of 3 bases from V and 0 bases from J, the junction contained 14 bases not matched to a gene. CDR1 is SGHTA, CDR2 FQGNSA, per germline. CDR3 length equals 20 residues. Here the CDR3 DNA reads TGTGCCAGCAGCTTGAAACTAGCGGGAGACGGATCCTACAGCACAGATACGCAGTATTTT. It codes for CASSLKLAGDGSYSTDTQYF.

The chain combines TRBV29-1 with TRBJ2-3; 12 nucleotides match TRBD1. The CDR3 is 14 residues long. The trim removed 7 bases at V and 3 bases at J, leaving 5 bases unmatched. Germline lookup yields CDR1 SQVTM and CDR2 ANQGSEA. Written as DNA, the CDR3 is TGCAGCGCAGGGACAGGGGGCTGGACAGATACGCAGTATTTT. This encodes CSAGTGGWTDTQYF.

J is TRBJ1-1 and V is TRBV12-3 or TRBV12-4, with TRBD1 matching over 7 bases. The ends lost 2 bases at V and 5 bases at J; junction bases unmatched: 8. The length of the CDR3 is 15 residues. The CDR3 spells CASSLKQGIRTEAFF. Written as DNA, the CDR3 is TGTGCCAGCAGTTTAAAACAGGGGATTAGAACTGAAGCTTTCTTT.

V and J are TRBV6-5 and TRBJ2-1; 8 positions agree with TRBD2. The CDR3 is 15 amino acids. Germline V gives CDR1 MNHEY, CDR2 SVGAGI. The V and J ends lost 4 bases and 5 bases, in that order; junction bases with no gene match: 7. The CDR3 coding sequence is TGTGCCAGCAGTTTTAGCGGGACGGGGGACAATGAGCAGTTCTTC. Its translation: CASSFSGTGDNEQFF.

CDR3 protein: CASSLASQGTSGGYTF. The DNA for the CDR3 is TGTGCCAGCAGCTTAGCTTCTCAGGGAACCTCTGGTGGCTACACCTTC. V usage is TRBV7-2 and J usage is TRBJ1-2, with a possible D match to TRBD1 (5 bases). Germline V gene lookup returns CDR1 SGHTA and CDR2 FQGNSA. Trimming removed 0 bases at V and 7 bases at J, with 18 bases between. The CDR3 loop spans 16 amino acids. Complete variable domain (other parts from reference TRBV7-2 and TRBJ1-2): GAGVSQSPSNKVTEKGKDVELRCDPISGHTALYWYRQSLGQGLEFLIYFQGNSAPDKSGLPSDRFSAERTGGSVSTLTIQRTQQEDSAVYLCASSLASQGTSGGYTFGSGTRLTVV.

V usage is TRBV4-1 and J usage is TRBJ2-3; 7 bases match TRBD1. Per the germline V gene, CDR1 is MGHRA and CDR2 is YSYEKL. Trimming cost V 4 bases and J 2 bases; bases outside gene matches: 12. The CDR3 has 17 amino acids. The CDR3 reads CASSPLQDRLFTDTQYF. In DNA, the CDR3 is TGCGCCAGCAGCCCCCTCCAGGACAGGCTGTTCACAGATACGCAGTATTTT.

The chain is built from TRBV7-9 and TRBJ1-1; 7 bases are a match to TRBD1. Per the germline V gene, CDR1 is SEHNR and CDR2 is FQNEAQ (reference sequence). Germline trimming cut 5 bases from V and 0 bases from J; bases unmatched to any gene: 3. The CDR3 is made up of 14 amino acids. The DNA for the CDR3 is TGTGCCAGCAGCCGGGGACAGATGAACACTGAAGCTTTCTTT. Translation gives CASSRGQMNTEAFF.

The chain is built from TRBV27 and TRBJ2-1; D is undetermined. V was clipped by 3 bases and J by 7 bases, with 13 bases between them. Germline V gene sequence: CDR1 MNHEY, CDR2 SMNVEV (reference sequence). The CDR3 spans 14 residues. CDR3 coding DNA: TGTGCCAGCAGTTTCTTCTTGGGCGCGAATGAGCAGTTCTTC. Its translation is CASSFFLGANEQFF.

In this sample, this clonotype turned up a few times. The chain couples TRBV20-1 to TRBJ2-2, with 8 bases identical to TRBD2. From germline, CDR1 is DFQATT and CDR2 SNEGSKA (reference sequence). With V trimmed by 5 bases and J by 9 bases, 2 bases remained unmatched. The CDR3 extends over 11 amino acids. The CDR3 DNA is TGCAGTGCTGAGCGGGAGAGGGAGCTGTTTTTT. It is translated as CSAERERELFF.

The chain joins TRBV18 to TRBJ2-7, with D perhaps assigned TRBD1 or TRBD2 (5 bases each). CDR1 is KGHSH, CDR2 LQKENI, per germline. The CDR3 contains 17 residues. V was cut by 1 base and J by 4 bases, with 20 bases left in between. The CDR3 is CASSPQGPRFSGYEQYV. CDR3 in DNA: TGTGCCAGCTCACCACAGGGACCTAGGTTTTCGGGTTACGAGCAGTACGTC.

This clonotype occurred a few times. The rearrangement joins TRBV7-2 to TRBJ2-3; D gene uncertain. Germline assignment: CDR1 SGHTA and CDR2 FQGNSA. Trimming cost V 5 bases and J 6 bases, with 15 bases left between them. The CDR3 contains 14 residues. The CDR3 DNA follows: TGTGCCAGCAGCCTAAGCCTGTGGTTGGATACGCAGTATTTT. Amino acids: CASSLSLWLDTQYF.

In this sample, this clonotype turned up a few times. The chain joins TRBV11-2 to TRBJ2-1; D unresolved. The V and J ends lost 5 bases and 12 bases respectively, with 14 bases between them. In germline, CDR1 is SGHAT, CDR2 FQNNGV. This CDR3 spans 12 amino acids. The CDR3 DNA follows: TGTGCCAGCAGCCTCCGTAGTACTGGGCAGTTCTTC. It is translated as CASSLRSTGQFF.

This clonotype has ten or more counts. The chain links TRBV10-3 to TRBJ2-3, with 10 positions matching TRBD1. After removal of 10 bases from V and 6 bases from J, the junction contained 13 bases not matched to a gene. The CDR3 runs to 15 residues. Per the germline V gene, CDR1 is ENHRY and CDR2 is SYGVKD. DNA for the CDR3: TGTGCCAGCGAAACTCGGGACAGGGGATGGGATACGCAGTATTTT. It translates to CASETRDRGWDTQYF.

The chain employs TRBV7-8 and TRBJ2-7; possible D gene TRBD2, 5 bases. CDR3 length: 16 residues. V lost 9 bases, J lost 3 bases, and 24 bases lay in between. The germline V gene encodes CDR1 SGHVS and CDR2 FQNEAQ. The CDR3 sequence: CASRARNREEHYEQYF. In DNA form, the CDR3 reads TGTGCCAGTAGAGCTCGGAATCGGGAAGAACACTACGAGCAGTACTTC.

A few counts support this clonotype. J is TRBJ1-1 and V is TRBV7-9; TRBD1 matches 9 bases. The trim removed 8 bases at V and 7 bases at J, leaving 14 bases unmatched. This CDR3 has 15 residues. Germline V gene lookup returns CDR1 SEHNR and CDR2 FQNEAQ (reference sequence). CDR3 DNA: TGTGCCAGCCGAATACCTCGGGACAGGGAGAATGAAGCTTTCTTT. Its protein product is CASRIPRDRENEAFF.

This clonotype was recorded many times. The V gene is TRBV7-9, the J gene TRBJ2-3; the D is unclear. In germline, CDR1 is SEHNR, CDR2 FQNEAQ (reference sequence). This CDR3 has 15 residues. V was shortened by 4 bases and J by 2 bases, with 13 bases between the two germline ends. CDR3 loop: CASSSKTRNTDTQYF. The CDR3 region has the DNA TGTGCCAGCAGCTCGAAGACCCGGAACACAGATACGCAGTATTTT.

The genes are TRBV6-1 and TRBJ1-3; no reliable D call. Trimming shortened V by 8 bases and J by 0 bases, and 8 bases separated the two germline ends. Germline CDR1 and CDR2: MNHNS and SASEGT. This CDR3 is 13 amino acids long. In nucleotides, the CDR3 is TGTGCCAGCGGGCCGCTCTCTGGAAACACCATATATTTT. This encodes CASGPLSGNTIYF.

In its sample, this clonotype was seen a few times. In nucleotides, the CDR3 is TGTGCCAGCAGTACGGCAGGGAATCGTGGGAGAAGTGAGCAGTTCTTC. Its protein is CASSTAGNRGRSEQFF. The rearrangement uses TRBV6-2 or TRBV6-3 and TRBJ2-1; perhaps D is TRBD1 or TRBD2 (5 bases each). Germline V gene sequence: CDR1 MNHEY, CDR2 SVGEGT. V lost 5 bases and J 9 bases, leaving 23 bases between the germline ends. The CDR3 contains 16 residues.